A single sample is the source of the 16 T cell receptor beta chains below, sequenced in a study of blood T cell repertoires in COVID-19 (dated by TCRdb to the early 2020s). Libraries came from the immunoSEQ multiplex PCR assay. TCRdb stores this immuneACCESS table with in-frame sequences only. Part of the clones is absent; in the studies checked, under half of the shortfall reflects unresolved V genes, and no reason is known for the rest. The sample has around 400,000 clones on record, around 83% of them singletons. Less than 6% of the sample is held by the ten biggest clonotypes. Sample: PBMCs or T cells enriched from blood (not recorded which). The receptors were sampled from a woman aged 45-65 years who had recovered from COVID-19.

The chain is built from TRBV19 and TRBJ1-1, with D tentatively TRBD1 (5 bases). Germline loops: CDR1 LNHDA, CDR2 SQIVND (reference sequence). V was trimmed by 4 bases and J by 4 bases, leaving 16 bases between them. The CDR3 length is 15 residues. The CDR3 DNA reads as TGTGCCAGTAGTACCGCCGGAGGGGTTGGCACTGAAGCTTTCTTT. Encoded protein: CASSTAGGVGTEAFF.

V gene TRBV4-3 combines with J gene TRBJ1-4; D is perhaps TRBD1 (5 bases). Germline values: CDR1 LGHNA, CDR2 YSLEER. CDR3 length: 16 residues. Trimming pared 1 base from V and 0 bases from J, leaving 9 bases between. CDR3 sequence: CASSQATASTNEKLFF. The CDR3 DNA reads TGCGCCAGCAGCCAAGCGACAGCTTCAACTAATGAAAAACTGTTTTTT.

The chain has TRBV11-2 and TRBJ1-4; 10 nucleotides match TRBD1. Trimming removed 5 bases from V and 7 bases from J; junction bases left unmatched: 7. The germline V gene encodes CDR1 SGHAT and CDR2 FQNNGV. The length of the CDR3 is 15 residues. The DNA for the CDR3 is TGTGCCAGCAGCCGGCCGGGACAGGGGAGTGAAAAACTGTTTTTT. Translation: CASSRPGQGSEKLFF.

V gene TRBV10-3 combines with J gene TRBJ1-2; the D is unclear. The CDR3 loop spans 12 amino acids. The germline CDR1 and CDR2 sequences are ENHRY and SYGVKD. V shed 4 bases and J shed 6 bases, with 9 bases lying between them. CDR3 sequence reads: CAISGTRDGYTF. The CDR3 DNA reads TGTGCCATCAGTGGGACGCGGGATGGCTACACCTTC.

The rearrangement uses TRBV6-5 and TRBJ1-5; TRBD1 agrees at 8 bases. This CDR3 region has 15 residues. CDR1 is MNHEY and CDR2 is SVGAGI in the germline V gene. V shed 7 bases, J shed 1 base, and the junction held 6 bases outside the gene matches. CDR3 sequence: CASTRGRGSNQPQHF. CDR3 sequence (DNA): TGTGCCAGCACCAGGGGGCGGGGAAGCAATCAGCCCCAGCATTTT.

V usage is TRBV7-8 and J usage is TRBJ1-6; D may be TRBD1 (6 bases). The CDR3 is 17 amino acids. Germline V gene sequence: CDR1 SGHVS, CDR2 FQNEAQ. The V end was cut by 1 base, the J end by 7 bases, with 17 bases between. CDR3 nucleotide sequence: TGTGCCAGCAGCTTAGAAGGGGTCCCCCAGGGGAATTCACCCCTCCACTTT. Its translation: CASSLEGVPQGNSPLHF.

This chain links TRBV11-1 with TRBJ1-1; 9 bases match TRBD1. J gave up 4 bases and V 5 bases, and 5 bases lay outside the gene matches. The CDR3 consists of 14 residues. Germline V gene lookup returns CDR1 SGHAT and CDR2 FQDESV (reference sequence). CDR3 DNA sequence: TGTGCCAGCAGCCCCAACAGGGGGCCCACTGAAGCTTTCTTT. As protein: CASSPNRGPTEAFF.

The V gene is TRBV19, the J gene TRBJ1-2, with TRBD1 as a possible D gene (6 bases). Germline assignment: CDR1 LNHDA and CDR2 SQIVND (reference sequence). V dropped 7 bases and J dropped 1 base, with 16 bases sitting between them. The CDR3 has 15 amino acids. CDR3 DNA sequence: TGTGCCAGTATAGGACAGAGGGGGAATAACTATGGCTACACCTTC. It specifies CASIGQRGNNYGYTF.

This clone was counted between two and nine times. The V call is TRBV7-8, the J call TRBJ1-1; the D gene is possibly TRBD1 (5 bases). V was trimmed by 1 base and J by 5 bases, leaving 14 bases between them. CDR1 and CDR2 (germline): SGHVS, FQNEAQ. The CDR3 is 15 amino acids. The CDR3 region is CASSLDAQGNTEAFF. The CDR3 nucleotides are TGTGCCAGCAGCTTAGATGCCCAGGGTAATACTGAAGCTTTCTTT.

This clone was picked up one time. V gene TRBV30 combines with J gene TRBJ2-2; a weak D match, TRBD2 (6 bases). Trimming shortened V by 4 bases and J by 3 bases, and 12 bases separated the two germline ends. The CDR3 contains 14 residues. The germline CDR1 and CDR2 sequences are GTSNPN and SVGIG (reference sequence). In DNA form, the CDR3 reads TGTGCCTGGACCACCGGGGGTTACACCGGGGAGCTGTTTTTT. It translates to CAWTTGGYTGELFF.

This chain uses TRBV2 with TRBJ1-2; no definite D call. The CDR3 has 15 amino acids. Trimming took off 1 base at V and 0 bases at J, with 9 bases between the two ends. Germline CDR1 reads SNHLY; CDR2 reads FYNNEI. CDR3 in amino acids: CASSEGRISNYGYTF. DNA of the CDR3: TGTGCCAGCAGTGAAGGGAGGATCTCTAACTATGGCTACACCTTC. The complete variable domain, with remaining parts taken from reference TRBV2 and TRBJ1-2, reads EPEVTQTPSHQVTQMGQEVILRCVPISNHLYFYWYRQILGQKVEFLVSFYNNEISEKSEIFDDQFSVERPDGSNFTLKIRSTKLEDSAMYFCASSEGRISNYGYTFGSGTRLTVV.

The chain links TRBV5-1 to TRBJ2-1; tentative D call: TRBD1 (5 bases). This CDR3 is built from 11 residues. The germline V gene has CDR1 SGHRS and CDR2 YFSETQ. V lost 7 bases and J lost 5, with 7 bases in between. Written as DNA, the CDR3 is TGCGCCAGCCAACAGGACAATGAGCAGTTCTTC. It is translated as CASQQDNEQFF.

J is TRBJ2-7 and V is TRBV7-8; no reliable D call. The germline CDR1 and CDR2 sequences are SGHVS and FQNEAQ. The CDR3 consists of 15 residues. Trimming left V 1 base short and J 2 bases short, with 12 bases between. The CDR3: CASSLELTATYEQYF. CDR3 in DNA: TGTGCCAGCAGCTTAGAGCTCACAGCCACCTACGAGCAGTACTTC.

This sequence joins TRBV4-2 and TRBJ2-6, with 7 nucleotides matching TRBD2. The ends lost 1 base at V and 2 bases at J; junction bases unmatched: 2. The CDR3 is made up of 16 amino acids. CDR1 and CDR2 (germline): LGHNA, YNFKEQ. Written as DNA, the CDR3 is TGTGCCAGCAGCCAAGGACGGGGGGCTGGGGCCAACGTCCTGACTTTC. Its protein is CASSQGRGAGANVLTF.

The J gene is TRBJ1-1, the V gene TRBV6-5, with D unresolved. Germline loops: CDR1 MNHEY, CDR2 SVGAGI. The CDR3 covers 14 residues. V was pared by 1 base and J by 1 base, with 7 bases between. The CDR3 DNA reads TGTGCCAGCAGTTACTTAGGGAGGAACACTGAAGCTTTCTTT. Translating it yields CASSYLGRNTEAFF.

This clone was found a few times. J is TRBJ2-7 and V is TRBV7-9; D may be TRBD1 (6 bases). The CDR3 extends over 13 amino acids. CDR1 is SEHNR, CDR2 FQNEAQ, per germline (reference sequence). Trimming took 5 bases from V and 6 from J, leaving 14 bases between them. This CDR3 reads CASSPGTLSEQYF. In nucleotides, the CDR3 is TGTGCCAGCAGCCCCGGGACATTAAGCGAGCAGTACTTC.